One and the same sample provided the 21 T cell receptor beta chains below, sequenced in a study of T cells in Graves' hyperthyroidism and ophthalmopathy (dated by TCRdb to between 2019 and 2020). Preparation of the library involved multiplex PCR. This sample was sequenced with an Illumina HiSeq 2000. The TCR beta CDR3 regions were amplified from the RNA transcripts. For the first round of RT-PCR on the TCR CDR3, the HTBI primer set was used together with the Qiagen OneStep RT-PCR kit. In TCRdb, the public reads were trimmed at Q25 with fastp and aligned with MiXCR, with productive beta chains retained. Rows with a matching CDR3 protein are joined into one entry that keeps the most common DNA and genes. This sample lists approximately 380,000 distinct CDR3 sequences; about a fifth were detected once. 35% to 50% of the sample is held by the ten biggest clonotypes. The sequencing sample was made of blood. These TCRs come from a man aged 18-30 years with Graves' ophthalmopathy.

This clonotype was seen ten or more times. The rearrangement uses TRBV5-1 and TRBJ2-4; no clear D gene. The CDR3 is 14 residues long. The germline V and J ends were trimmed by 0 bases and 0 bases, with 4 bases remaining between them. CDR1 SGHRS and CDR2 YFSETQ come from the germline V gene. The CDR3 protein is CASSLVGAKNIQYF. The CDR3 DNA is TGCGCCAGCAGCTTGGTTGGAGCCAAAAACATTCAGTACTTC.

This clonotype was seen repeatedly, ten times or more. This sequence joins TRBV5-1 and TRBJ1-3, with D possibly being TRBD1 (6 bases). CDR1 SGHRS and CDR2 YFSETQ come from the germline V gene. The CDR3 consists of 15 residues. V shed 4 bases and J shed 0 bases, with 11 bases lying between them. CDR3 in amino acids: CASSPGEGSGNTIYF. The DNA for the CDR3 is TGCGCCAGCAGCCCAGGGGAAGGCTCTGGAAACACCATATATTTT.

In this sample, this clonotype turned up many times. This chain connects TRBV18 to TRBJ1-5, with D possibly being TRBD1 (6 bases). The CDR3 is 16 residues long. V lost 3 bases, J lost 0 bases, and 12 bases lay in between. Germline V CDR1 and CDR2: KGHSH, LQKENI. Here the CDR3 reads CASSPGTTYSNQPQHF. The CDR3 DNA reads TGTGCCAGCTCACCCGGGACAACCTATAGCAATCAGCCCCAGCATTTT.

A few counts support this clonotype. The rearrangement links TRBV5-6 to TRBJ2-5; 9 bases align to TRBD1. Trimming at V came to 3 bases and at J to 4 bases, leaving 4 bases not matched to a gene. Germline CDR1 and CDR2: SGHDT and YYEEEE. CDR3 length equals 14 residues. This CDR3 is CASSWGQGVETQYF. DNA of the CDR3: TGTGCCAGCAGCTGGGGACAGGGCGTAGAGACCCAGTACTTC.

The V gene is TRBV28, the J gene TRBJ2-3; 9 bases are shared with TRBD1. CDR3 length equals 14 residues. The V gene end was trimmed by 7 bases and the J gene end by 2 bases; junction bases not matched to a gene: 4. In germline, CDR1 is MDHEN, CDR2 SYDVKM. DNA of the CDR3: TGTGCCAGCATACAGGGGGCGCTCACAGATACGCAGTATTTT. Translating it yields CASIQGALTDTQYF.

This clonotype was observed once. This chain connects TRBV6-1 to TRBJ2-7, with D perhaps TRBD1 (5 bases). Deletions cut 7 bases from V and 2 bases from J, with 21 bases between. Germline V gene data show CDR1 as MNHNS and CDR2 as SASEGT. This CDR3 has 16 amino acids. The CDR3 spells CASTSLTTQGPYEQYF. DNA of the CDR3: TGTGCCAGCACCTCCCTAACTACTCAGGGCCCCTACGAGCAGTACTTC.

This clonotype was seen ten or more times. The chain is built from TRBV5-1 and TRBJ2-3, with a tentative D call TRBD1 (6 bases). CDR3 length: 12 residues. Trimming removed 8 bases from V and 3 bases from J, with 10 bases in between. Germline V gene data show CDR1 as SGHRS and CDR2 as YFSETQ. The CDR3 region has the DNA TGCGCCAGTACGGACAGAACAGATACGCAGTATTTT. Its translation is CASTDRTDTQYF.

This clonotype was seen ten or more times. The chain recombines TRBV12-3 or TRBV12-4 with TRBJ2-3; 13 bases map to TRBD2. The ends lost 1 base at V and 0 bases at J; junction bases unmatched: 7. The CDR3 runs 19 residues. The CDR3 sequence: CASSLGFRTSGGSTDTQYF. In DNA, the CDR3 is TGTGCCAGCAGTTTAGGATTCAGGACTAGCGGGGGAAGCACAGATACGCAGTATTTT.

This clonotype was detected many times. V is TRBV6-2 or TRBV6-3 and J is TRBJ1-1; 12 bases map to TRBD1. Germline V gives CDR1 MNHEY, CDR2 SVGEGT. The length of the CDR3 is 17 residues. J was trimmed by 5 bases and V by 6 bases; bases with no gene match: 13. The CDR3 nucleotides are TGTGCCAGCAGCCCCCGTCTCCCGGGACAGGGGGCAACTGAAGCTTTCTTT. Translated: CASSPRLPGQGATEAFF.

Ten or more counts support this clonotype. As DNA, the CDR3 is TGTGCCAGCTCACCACCCGTCTCAGGGGGTCAGCCCCAGCATTTT. Protein product: CASSPPVSGGQPQHF. This rearrangement joins TRBV18 to TRBJ1-5; 7 nucleotides align to TRBD1. With 0 bases clipped from V and 6 bases from J, the junction kept 5 bases outside the gene matches. The CDR3 has 15 amino acids. Germline-derived CDR1 and CDR2 are KGHSH and LQKENI. Filled out from reference TRBV18 and TRBJ1-5, the complete variable domain reads NAGVMQNPRHLVRRRGQEARLRCSPMKGHSHVYWYRQLPEEGLKFMVYLQKENIIDESGMPKERFSAEFPKEGPSILRIQQVVRGDSAAYFCASSPPVSGGQPQHFGDGTRLSIL.

The sample holds a few counts of this clonotype. This chain joins TRBV3-1 and TRBJ1-2; D is uncertain. V was clipped by 7 bases and J by 5 bases, with 17 bases between them. CDR1 LGHDT and CDR2 YNNKEL come from the germline V gene (reference sequence). The CDR3 loop spans 14 amino acids. The CDR3 is CASNPTGATYGYTF. The DNA for the CDR3 is TGTGCCAGCAACCCTACTGGTGCCACATATGGCTACACCTTC.

For the CDR3, the DNA is TGTGCCAGCAGCGACCCTAGCGGCGGAAACACTGAAGCTTTCTTT. Translating gives CASSDPSGGNTEAFF. This chain joins TRBV7-3 and TRBJ1-1; D uncertain. There are 15 residues in the CDR3. V was clipped by 5 bases and J by 2 bases, with 15 bases between them. Germline assignment: CDR1 SGHTA and CDR2 FQGTGA.

This clonotype was recorded many times. This chain joins TRBV27 and TRBJ2-7; 8 bases agree with TRBD2. The length of the CDR3 is 16 residues. J lost 0 bases, V lost 5 bases, and 9 bases had no gene match. Germline loops: CDR1 MNHEY, CDR2 SMNVEV (reference sequence). DNA for the CDR3: TGTGCCAGCAGTCCCACCCGGGGGGGAAGCTCCTACGAGCAGTACTTC. This sequence encodes CASSPTRGGSSYEQYF.

This clonotype was detected many times. V usage is TRBV5-1 and J usage is TRBJ2-7, with 7 nucleotides matching TRBD1. This CDR3 is built from 16 residues. The ends lost 5 bases at V and 2 bases at J; junction bases unmatched: 13. Germline V gene sequence: CDR1 SGHRS, CDR2 YFSETQ. Here the CDR3 DNA reads TGCGCCAGCAGGACCCACCCACAGGGGCCCCCCTACGAGCAGTACTTC. Its protein is CASRTHPQGPPYEQYF.

The sample holds many counts of this clonotype. The CDR3 nucleotides read TGTGCCAGCAGTTTTCCGGGGGCGCATGGGACCGGGGAGCTGTTTTTT. Protein product: CASSFPGAHGTGELFF. V is TRBV6-2 or TRBV6-3 and J is TRBJ2-2; D is tentatively TRBD1 or TRBD2 (6 bases each). This CDR3 is 16 amino acids long. Germline CDR1 is MNHEY and CDR2 is SVGEGT. The germline V and J ends were trimmed by 4 bases and 5 bases, with 17 bases remaining between them.

The CDR3, as DNA: TGTGCCAGCAGTTGGGACCTTCAGAGCTCTGGAAACACCATATATTTT. Residues: CASSWDLQSSGNTIYF. The chain couples TRBV27 to TRBJ1-3; the D gene is possibly TRBD1 (5 bases). CDR1 is MNHEY and CDR2 is SMNVEV in the germline V gene (reference sequence). CDR3 length: 16 amino acids. Trimming took off 4 bases at V and 0 bases at J, with 13 bases between the two ends.

The chain joins TRBV4-1 to TRBJ1-5; no definite D call. This CDR3 contains 16 residues. V dropped 1 base and J dropped 0 bases, with 10 bases sitting between them. Germline lookup yields CDR1 MGHRA and CDR2 YSYEKL. CDR3 coding DNA: TGCGCCAGCAGCCAAGGCCAGTTTAATAGCAATCAGCCCCAGCATTTT. Encoded protein: CASSQGQFNSNQPQHF.

This clonotype came up many times. The rearrangement links TRBV20-1 to TRBJ1-1; D may be TRBD1 (6 bases). Germline values: CDR1 DFQATT, CDR2 SNEGSKA (reference sequence). This CDR3 region has 12 residues. In DNA, the CDR3 is TGCATCGGGGGGCAGATGAACACTGAAGCTTTCTTT. Residues: CIGGQMNTEAFF.

The table lists this clonotype with a few counts. The chain carries TRBV7-8 and TRBJ2-2, with 9 bases identical to TRBD1. With 4 bases clipped from V and 16 bases from J, the junction kept 10 bases outside the gene matches. The CDR3 is 13 amino acids. Germline V CDR1 and CDR2: SGHVS, FQNEAQ. This chain's CDR3 is CASSSNEQGAPFF. CDR3 coding DNA: TGTGCCAGCAGCTCGAATGAACAGGGGGCGCCGTTTTTT.

This clonotype has only one observation. The chain links TRBV12-3 or TRBV12-4 to TRBJ1-4, with 11 positions matching TRBD1. The V segment lost 6 bases and the J segment 7 bases; nucleotides outside the gene matches: 10. This CDR3 has 16 amino acids. CDR3 in DNA: TGTGCCAGCAGCCGCGAAGGACAGGGGGCAACTGAAAAACTGTTTTTT. Translation: CASSREGQGATEKLFF.

This clonotype has just a few counts. Since a much larger clone is just one base distant, this may be a read error. The CDR3 does not close with the conserved phenylalanine or tryptophan, likely indicating a read error. In DNA form, the CDR3 reads TGTGCCAGCAGCTTAGGCAGACCCTACACTGAAGCTTTCCTT. Amino acid sequence: CASSLGRPYTEAFL. This chain connects TRBV7-9 to TRBJ1-1; D unresolved. The CDR3 contains 14 residues. V lost 1 base to trimming and J lost 3 bases, with 9 bases between them. CDR1 is SEHNR, CDR2 FQNEAQ, per germline (reference sequence).